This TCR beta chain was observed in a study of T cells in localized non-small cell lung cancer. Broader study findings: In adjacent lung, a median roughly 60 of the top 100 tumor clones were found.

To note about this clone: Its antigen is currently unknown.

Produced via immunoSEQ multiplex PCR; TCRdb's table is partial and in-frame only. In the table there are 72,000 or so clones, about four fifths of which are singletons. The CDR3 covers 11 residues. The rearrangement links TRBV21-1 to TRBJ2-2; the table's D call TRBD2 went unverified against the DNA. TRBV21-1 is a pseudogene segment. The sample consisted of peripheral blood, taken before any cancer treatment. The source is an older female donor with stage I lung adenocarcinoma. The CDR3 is CASSRTGELFF. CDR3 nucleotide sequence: TGTGCCAGCAGCAGGACTGGGGAGCTGTTTTTT.